The entry below describes one TCR beta chain. Its antigen is undetermined. These data originate in a study of CD8+ T cells in alopecia areata. The authors extracted RNA and reverse transcribed it into cDNA as the sequencing template. TCRdb keeps only in-frame clones here, not all; method: immunoSEQ multiplex PCR. The table shows about 19,000 clones, with over 50% occurring only once. Study conclusions and caveats: It was less clear whether patients shared TCRs than it was in mice, possibly because of HLA. Normal scalp showed lower clonality than lesional scalp, especially alopecia totalis/universalis. Scalp clonality and expanded CD8+ clones among the top 100 showed significant decreases with tofacitinib.

Treatment described: oral pan-JAK inhibitor, 5-10 mg twice daily. It was from alopecia areata patients that lesional scalp punch biopsies and peripheral blood were collected. Between the trimmed V and J ends, which lost 3 bases and 3 bases, there was a span of 9 bases. The germline V gene encodes CDR1 LNHDA and CDR2 SQIVND (reference sequence). The CDR3 runs to 14 residues. The TCR sequence derives from a human donor with alopecia areata. The material sequenced was skin, taken at week 4, from a patient treated with tofacitinib. The chain combines TRBV19 with TRBJ1-5, with a tentative D call TRBD1 (5 bases). The CDR3: CASSMEDTNQPQHF. The DNA of the CDR3 is TGTGCCAGTAGTATGGAGGACACCAATCAGCCCCAGCATTTT.